These 24 T cell receptor beta chains originate from one sample sequenced in a study of cytomegalovirus exposure and HLA in healthy donors. 60 Vbeta and 13 Jbeta primers were used in PCR. TCRdb keeps only in-frame clones here, not all; method: immunoSEQ multiplex PCR. The table shows 97,000 or so clones, with 63% occurring only once. The specimen sequenced was PBMCs. These receptors were collected from a human donor in good health.

For the CDR3, the DNA is TGTGCCAGTAGTATGATGCGGCCGGGACTTTTTGCTTTCTTT. This encodes CASSMMRPGLFAFF. The genes are TRBV19 and TRBJ1-1; D is possibly TRBD1 (5 bases). Trimming pared 3 bases from V and 11 bases from J, leaving 19 bases between. Looked up from germline, CDR1 is LNHDA and CDR2 is SQIVND (reference sequence). This CDR3 contains 14 residues.

The rearrangement uses TRBV4-1 and TRBJ2-7; 9 bases map to TRBD2. The junction had 12 bases not matched to a gene; V was cut back by 3 bases and J by 3 bases. This CDR3 is built from 17 residues. In germline, CDR1 is MGHRA, CDR2 YSYEKL. The CDR3 region has the DNA TGCGCCAGCAGCCAGCCGTCGGTAGCGGGAGTCTTCTACGAGCAGTACTTC. Amino acid sequence: CASSQPSVAGVFYEQYF.

This rearrangement joins TRBV29-1 to TRBJ2-5; D unresolved. The last part of the DNA fits TRBJ2-7 better; the J call may be wrong. Germline V gives CDR1 SQVTM, CDR2 ANQGSEA. The CDR3 runs to 10 residues. The CDR3 nucleotides read TGCAGCACCCTGGGCGACGAGCAGTACTTC. It yields the protein CSTLGDEQYF.

In DNA, the CDR3 is TGTGCCAGCAGGGCCTGGACAGGGGACTACAATGAGCAGTTCTTC. This codes for CASRAWTGDYNEQFF. J is TRBJ2-1 and V is TRBV6-1; TRBD1 matches 9 bases. V shed 6 bases, J shed 3 bases, and the junction held 6 bases outside the gene matches. The CDR3 is made up of 15 amino acids. Germline loops: CDR1 MNHNS, CDR2 SASEGT.

This clone turned up a few times. The sample contains more than one DNA sequence encoding this CDR3. The chain uses TRBV28 and TRBJ1-5, with D perhaps matching TRBD1 (6 bases). The CDR3 contains 15 residues. With 6 bases removed from V and 2 bases from J, the gap between germline ends came to 14 bases. Germline V lookup: CDR1 MDHEN, CDR2 SYDVKM. CDR3 amino acids: CASSLGGAGNQPQHF. CDR3 in DNA: TGTGCCAGCAGCTTAGGGGGGGCTGGCAATCAGCCCCAGCATTTT.

Only a few counts were recorded for this clone. This sequence joins TRBV28 and TRBJ2-3; unclear D gene. Trimming pared 5 bases from V and 2 bases from J, leaving 8 bases between. Per the germline V gene, CDR1 is MDHEN and CDR2 is SYDVKM. CDR3 length: 13 residues. The CDR3 loop is CASSITVTDTQYF. In nucleotides, the CDR3 is TGTGCCAGCAGTATTACAGTCACAGATACGCAGTATTTT.

This clone was recorded only once. This chain joins TRBV7-9 and TRBJ2-7; D possibly corresponds to TRBD2 (6 bases). Per the germline V gene, CDR1 is SEHNR and CDR2 is FQNEAQ (reference sequence). The CDR3 has 13 amino acids. V gave up 4 bases and J gave up 5 bases, with 12 bases separating them. CDR3 bases: TGTGCCAGCAGCTCAGGGACTGCTCACGAGCAGTACTTC. Its protein is CASSSGTAHEQYF.

The chain recombines TRBV4-1 with TRBJ1-2; 8 positions match TRBD1. CDR1 and CDR2 from the germline V gene are MGHRA and YSYEKL. This CDR3 comprises 15 residues. Trimming removed 0 bases from V and 5 bases from J; junction bases left unmatched: 5. For the CDR3, the DNA is TGCGCCAGCAGCCAAGAAGGACAGGGAGGTTATGGCTACACCTTC. Translated: CASSQEGQGGYGYTF.

This chain joins TRBV28 and TRBJ2-2; tentative D call: TRBD1 (6 bases). Germline V gives CDR1 MDHEN, CDR2 SYDVKM. Trimming removed 6 bases from V and 6 bases from J, with 14 bases in between. This CDR3 is built from 14 residues. The CDR3 protein is CASRLGTTAGELFF. The CDR3 nucleotides read TGTGCCAGCAGACTCGGGACAACAGCCGGGGAGCTGTTTTTT.

In DNA, the CDR3 is TGTGCCAGCAGCTTACGGGGGACTACGACGGCAGATACGCAGTATTTT. It is translated as CASSLRGTTTADTQYF. The rearrangement links TRBV7-3 to TRBJ2-3; 7 bases agree with TRBD2. The CDR3 has 16 amino acids. V lost 2 bases and J lost 4; bases outside the gene matches: 9. Per germline, CDR1 SGHTA and CDR2 FQGTGA.

The V gene is TRBV7-9, the J gene TRBJ1-3, with a weak D call TRBD1 (5 bases). The CDR3 covers 17 residues. Between the trimmed V and J ends, which lost 3 bases and 1 base, there was a span of 16 bases. The germline gives CDR1 SEHNR, CDR2 FQNEAQ (reference sequence). The CDR3: CASSLGGLTTSGNTIYF. Here the CDR3 DNA reads TGTGCCAGCAGCTTGGGGGGGTTGACGACGTCTGGAAACACCATATATTTT.

The genes are TRBV2 and TRBJ2-3; 8 bases are a match to TRBD1. The CDR3 totals 16 residues. Germline CDR1 and CDR2: SNHLY and FYNNEI. The V segment lost 6 bases and the J segment 3 bases; nucleotides outside the gene matches: 11. CDR3 loop: CASSLNLGTGTDTQYF. Written as DNA, the CDR3 is TGTGCCAGCAGCCTAAACTTGGGGACAGGTACAGATACGCAGTATTTT.

V is TRBV4-2 and J is TRBJ2-3; TRBD2 agrees at 12 bases. The J segment lost 6 bases and the V segment lost 4 bases, leaving 8 bases of the junction unmatched. From germline, CDR1 is LGHNA and CDR2 YNFKEQ. CDR3 size: 16 residues. The CDR3 region has the DNA TGTGCCAGCAGCCTGAGACTAGCGGGAGAGGGGGATACGCAGTATTTT. Translated, it gives CASSLRLAGEGDTQYF.

The chain uses TRBV4-1 and TRBJ1-4; the D gene is possibly TRBD1 (5 bases). V was cut by 4 bases and J by 4 bases, with 16 bases left in between. This CDR3 has 16 amino acids. Germline V lookup: CDR1 MGHRA, CDR2 YSYEKL. CDR3 residues: CASSPWLGGGNEKLFF. The CDR3 region has the DNA TGCGCCAGCAGCCCGTGGTTGGGGGGGGGTAATGAAAAACTGTTTTTT.

The genes are TRBV10-2 and TRBJ1-4; TRBD1 agrees at 7 bases. This CDR3 is built from 15 residues. The V gene's germline CDR1 is WSHSY and CDR2 SAAADI. The junction had 9 bases not matched to a gene; V was cut back by 6 bases and J by 5 bases. DNA for the CDR3: TGCGCCAGCAGCCTCGAGGGGGCTCAGAATGAAAAACTGTTTTTT. Translated, it gives CASSLEGAQNEKLFF.

The rearrangement links TRBV6-5 to TRBJ2-7; possible D gene TRBD2, 6 bases. Trimming left V 2 bases short and J 7 bases short, with 18 bases between. Germline CDR1 reads MNHEY; CDR2 reads SVGAGI. CDR3 length equals 15 residues. CDR3 sequence reads: CASSYRSGRRGEQYF. CDR3 coding DNA: TGTGCCAGCAGTTACAGGAGCGGGCGAAGGGGAGAGCAGTACTTC.

This clone has a handful of counts. This chain connects TRBV5-1 to TRBJ2-5, with 8 nucleotides matching TRBD2. V shed 4 bases, J shed 4 bases, and the junction held 12 bases outside the gene matches. The CDR3 extends over 16 amino acids. The germline CDR1 and CDR2 sequences are SGHRS and YFSETQ. CDR3 sequence: CASSPEIGRAPETQYF. CDR3 bases: TGCGCCAGCAGCCCGGAGATCGGGAGGGCCCCAGAGACCCAGTACTTC.

This clone was seen only a few times. The chain uses TRBV5-1 and TRBJ1-1; D is unclear. V shed 0 bases and J shed 7 bases, with 13 bases lying between them. Germline CDR1 SGHRS, CDR2 YFSETQ. The CDR3 is 14 residues long. Here the CDR3 reads CASSLVRPTLEAFF. The CDR3, as DNA: TGCGCCAGCAGCTTGGTTCGTCCTACTCTTGAAGCTTTCTTT. Drawing the rest from reference TRBV5-1 and TRBJ1-1, the complete variable domain is KAGVTQTPRYLIKTRGQQVTLSCSPISGHRSVSWYQQTPGQGLQFLFEYFSETQRNKGNFPGRFSGRQFSNSRSEMNVSTLELGDSALYLCASSLVRPTLEAFFGQGTRLTVV.

This clone was observed a handful of times. The CDR3 protein is CASTTQGTEAFF. CDR3 DNA sequence: TGTGCCAGCACCACCCAGGGGACTGAAGCTTTCTTT. The rearrangement links TRBV6-6 to TRBJ1-1; the D gene is possibly TRBD1 (6 bases). This CDR3 region has 12 residues. With 7 bases removed from V and 5 bases from J, the gap between germline ends came to 11 bases. The V gene's germline CDR1 is MNHNY and CDR2 SVGAGI (reference sequence).

The chain links TRBV29-1 to TRBJ1-2; TRBD1 matches 7 bases. In germline, CDR1 is SQVTM, CDR2 ANQGSEA. This CDR3 is 12 amino acids long. Trimming removed 5 bases from V and 4 bases from J; junction bases left unmatched: 4. The CDR3 DNA sequence: TGCAGCGTTTCACAGGGGACCTATGGCTACACCTTC. Its translation is CSVSQGTYGYTF.

This sequence joins TRBV11-3 and TRBJ2-3; D ambiguous. The CDR3 extends over 13 amino acids. The germline V and J ends were trimmed by 3 bases and 0 bases, with 4 bases remaining between them. The germline gives CDR1 SGHNT, CDR2 YENEEA. The CDR3 protein is CASSFYSTDTQYF. DNA for the CDR3: TGTGCCAGCAGCTTCTATAGCACAGATACGCAGTATTTT.

A few counts support this clone. V usage is TRBV7-2 and J usage is TRBJ2-7, with TRBD1 identical over 7 bases. V dropped 3 bases and J dropped 1; count of bases not matched to a gene: 3. This CDR3 comprises 14 residues. Per germline, CDR1 SGHTA and CDR2 FQGNSA. The CDR3 is CASSFGRGSYEQYF. CDR3 DNA: TGTGCCAGCAGCTTCGGCAGGGGGTCCTACGAGCAGTACTTC.

The chain is built from TRBV18 and TRBJ1-5; D is unclear. Germline CDR1 reads KGHSH; CDR2 reads LQKENI. The CDR3 length is 15 residues. V shed 3 bases and J shed 2 bases, with 11 bases lying between them. The DNA of the CDR3 is TGTGCCAGCTCACCTCAATTCGGGGGCAATCAGCCCCAGCATTTT. Protein product: CASSPQFGGNQPQHF.

V is TRBV30 and J is TRBJ1-4; perhaps TRBD1 as D (6 bases). The CDR3 consists of 17 residues. Germline V gives CDR1 GTSNPN, CDR2 SVGIG (reference sequence). V dropped 6 bases and J dropped 0 bases, with 20 bases sitting between them. The CDR3 nucleotides are TGTGCCTGCCCTATGGCACAGGGAGGGACAACTAATGAAAAACTGTTTTTT. Its translation is CACPMAQGGTTNEKLFF. Combining the CDR3 with reference TRBV30 and TRBJ1-4 gives the whole variable domain SQTIHQWPATLVQPVGSPLSLECTVEGTSNPNLYWYRQAAGRGLQLLFYSVGIGQISSEVPQNLSASRPQDRQFILSSKKLLLSDSGFYLCACPMAQGGTTNEKLFFGSGTQLSVL.